The following is a T cell receptor (beta chain) sequence with its context. The antigen remains unidentified. This sample is part of a study of human T cells and chemical hapten exposure. For the study at large: Application of 0.01% DPC to the upper back was done by patch test, with a reading at 6 days. Patients, predominantly female, presented with alopecia areata, totalis or universalis. Minor pooled library volume differences mainly drove per-sample TCR yield variation.

Overall study results and limits: DPC sensitization produced no change in TCRs with frequency above 1 in 1000.

Germline loops: CDR1 MGHRA, CDR2 YSYEKL. The CDR3 covers 15 residues. The V segment lost 4 bases and the J segment 2 bases; nucleotides outside the gene matches: 6. Time point in this sample: patch test 3, about 24 weeks after DPC sensitization. Noted treatment: therapeutic diphenylcyclopropenone sensitization with weekly scalp DPC. TCRdb re-called the RACE reads with MiXCR, one entry per CDR3 protein. The sample holds some 110,000 distinct CDR3 sequences; about 11% are singletons and the top ten take over 2%. The receptor's source is a woman aged 50 to 60 with alopecia areata. Some clones in this sample may be carry-over from other donors' samples. Here the sequenced sample was whole blood, taken in connection with sensitization to the hapten diphenylcyclopropenone (DPC). The rearrangement links TRBV4-1 to TRBJ2-5; 8 positions agree with TRBD2. CDR3: CASSPRLAPQETQYF. The CDR3 region has the DNA TGCGCCAGCAGCCCGAGACTAGCGCCGCAAGAGACCCAGTACTTC.